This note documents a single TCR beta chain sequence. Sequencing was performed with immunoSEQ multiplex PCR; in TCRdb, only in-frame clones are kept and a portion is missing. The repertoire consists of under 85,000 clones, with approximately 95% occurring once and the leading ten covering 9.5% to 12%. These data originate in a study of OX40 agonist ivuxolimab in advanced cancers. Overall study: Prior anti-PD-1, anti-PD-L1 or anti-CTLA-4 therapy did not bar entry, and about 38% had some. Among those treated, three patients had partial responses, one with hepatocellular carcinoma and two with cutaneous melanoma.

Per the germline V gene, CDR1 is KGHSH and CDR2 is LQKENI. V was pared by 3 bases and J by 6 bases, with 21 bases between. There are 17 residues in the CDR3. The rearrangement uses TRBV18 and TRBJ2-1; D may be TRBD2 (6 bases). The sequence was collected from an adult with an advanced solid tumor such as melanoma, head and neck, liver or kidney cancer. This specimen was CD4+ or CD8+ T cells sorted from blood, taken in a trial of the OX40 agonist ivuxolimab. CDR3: CASSPPQTEGLVNEQFF. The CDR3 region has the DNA TGTGCCAGCTCACCCCCTCAGACGGAGGGTTTGGTCAATGAGCAGTTCTTC. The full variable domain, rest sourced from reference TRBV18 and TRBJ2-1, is NAGVMQNPRHLVRRRGQEARLRCSPMKGHSHVYWYRQLPEEGLKFMVYLQKENIIDESGMPKERFSAEFPKEGPSILRIQQVVRGDSAAYFCASSPPQTEGLVNEQFFGPGTRLTVL.